This T cell receptor (beta chain) comes out of a study of T cells in Graves' hyperthyroidism and ophthalmopathy. General study results and limits: Most expanded thyroid clonotypes above 0.001 recurred in blood. Prediction of ophthalmopathy progression came a median roughly 7.1 months pre-onset.

Uncontrolled infection, other autoimmune disease, pregnancy or lactation barred patients from enrollment. RNA transcripts were the template for amplifying TCR beta CDR3 regions. Researchers ran a first-round RT-PCR on the TCR CDR3 using the HTBI primer set. TCRdb processed the multiplex PCR reads anew with MiXCR; each CDR3 protein has one entry. The table has about 270,000 distinct CDR3 sequences, 20% to 25% seen once. Turning to this clonotype: No antigen is known for it. This clone may be a read error of a much larger clone one base away.

The CDR3 extends over 15 amino acids. The V gene's germline CDR1 is SGHTA and CDR2 FQGNSA. With 5 bases clipped from V and 5 bases from J, the junction kept 8 bases outside the gene matches. This chain links TRBV7-2 with TRBJ1-5, with 8 bases aligning to TRBD1. Sequencing was done on a sample of blood. The receptor's source is a man aged 25-45 years with Graves' ophthalmopathy. In DNA, the CDR3 is TGTGCCAGCAGCCCGCACTCAGGGGGCGATCAGCCCCAGCATTTT. It encodes CASSPHSGGDQPQHF.